This T cell receptor beta chain was retrieved from a study of T-cell reconstitution after alpha-beta-depleted transplantation in children. TCRbeta library construction was performed incorporating unique molecular identifiers. MiXCR, applied by TCRdb to the PCR reads, yields one record per CDR3 protein. The repertoire has about 640,000 distinct CDR3 sequences, roughly 17% of them found once; the top ten carry about 1.1%. The sequence was collected from a human donor who donated a stem cell graft to a child with acute myeloid leukemia. The sample consisted of PBMCs from the stem cell graft donor, taken from the stem cell graft.

DNA of the CDR3: TGCGCCAGCAGCTTGACAAGGGGCCTGACAGGGGTCGCCTACAATGAGCAGTTCTTC. Its protein product is CASSLTRGLTGVAYNEQFF. The chain uses TRBV5-1 and TRBJ2-1; TRBD1 agrees at 8 bases. Germline V gene data show CDR1 as SGHRS and CDR2 as YFSETQ. V shed 1 base, J shed 2 bases, and the junction held 14 bases outside the gene matches. The CDR3 has 19 amino acids.